A single sample is the source of the 20 T cell receptor beta chains below, sequenced in a study of cytomegalovirus exposure and HLA in healthy donors. The PCR was carried out with 60 Vbeta primers and 13 Jbeta primers. Assay: immunoSEQ multiplex PCR; the TCRdb copy retains only in-frame clones and omits some. The sample carries some 190,000 clones, over 60% recorded once. The sample consisted of PBMCs. These TCRs come from a woman in her twenties or thirties in good health and CMV-seropositive.

The V call is TRBV28, the J call TRBJ1-2; 7 bases map to TRBD1. The CDR3 runs to 13 residues. The germline V gene has CDR1 MDHEN and CDR2 SYDVKM. The V and J ends lost 4 bases and 4 bases, in that order; junction bases with no gene match: 3. Written as DNA, the CDR3 is TGTGCCAGCAGTTCCAGGACAGGCTATGGCTACACCTTC. This codes for CASSSRTGYGYTF.

The chain recombines TRBV27 with TRBJ2-1; 9 bases are a match to TRBD1. From germline, CDR1 is MNHEY and CDR2 SMNVEV (reference sequence). The length of the CDR3 is 15 residues. V lost 3 bases to trimming and J lost 4 bases; unmatched junction nucleotides: 4. The CDR3 sequence is CASSFTGTGYNEQFF. CDR3 DNA sequence: TGTGCCAGCAGTTTCACCGGGACAGGGTACAATGAGCAGTTCTTC.

This clone was seen more than once but under ten times. The chain links TRBV5-1 to TRBJ1-4; no clear D. Trimming took off 3 bases at V and 5 bases at J, with 5 bases between the two ends. The CDR3 runs 12 residues. Germline lookup yields CDR1 SGHRS and CDR2 YFSETQ. The CDR3 coding sequence is TGCGCCAGCAGCTACGCGAATGAAAAACTGTTTTTT. It encodes CASSYANEKLFF.

V is TRBV19 and J is TRBJ1-5; no firm D call. V was clipped by 7 bases and J by 3 bases, with 13 bases between them. The CDR3 runs to 14 residues. Germline V gene lookup returns CDR1 LNHDA and CDR2 SQIVND (reference sequence). CDR3 in amino acids: CASKDRGDNQPQHF. CDR3 DNA sequence: TGTGCCAGTAAGGATCGGGGAGACAATCAGCCCCAGCATTTT.

The chain recombines TRBV7-2 with TRBJ1-5, with D maybe TRBD1 (5 bases). The CDR3 extends over 15 amino acids. V was clipped by 1 base and J by 7 bases, with 14 bases between them. Germline CDR1 reads SGHTA; CDR2 reads FQGNSA. This CDR3 is CASSLVGQGGQPQHF. Here the CDR3 DNA reads TGTGCCAGCAGCTTAGTAGGGCAGGGTGGGCAGCCCCAGCATTTT.

CDR3 protein: CASSRQVKYEQYF. CDR3 DNA sequence: TGTGCCAGCAGTAGACAGGTTAAGTACGAGCAGTACTTC. The V gene is TRBV6-1, the J gene TRBJ2-7, with D tentatively TRBD1 (6 bases). Germline V gene data show CDR1 as MNHNS and CDR2 as SASEGT. The CDR3 consists of 13 residues. With 5 bases removed from V and 4 bases from J, the gap between germline ends came to 12 bases.

The V call is TRBV7-2, the J call TRBJ2-7; maybe TRBD2 (6 bases). CDR3 length: 14 residues. The V end was cut by 0 bases, the J end by 3 bases, with 9 bases between. Germline V gene sequence: CDR1 SGHTA, CDR2 FQGNSA. CDR3 DNA sequence: TGTGCCAGCAGCTTAGCCGTGGGGGGCTACGAGCAGTACTTC. Translating gives CASSLAVGGYEQYF.

The CDR3 nucleotides are TGCGCCAGCAGCTTGGTCCAGCGGGACCACAATGAGCAGTTCTTC. It yields the protein CASSLVQRDHNEQFF. The chain combines TRBV5-1 with TRBJ2-1, with 7 bases identical to TRBD2. This CDR3 is built from 15 residues. CDR1 SGHRS and CDR2 YFSETQ come from the germline V gene. V was pared by 0 bases and J by 5 bases, with 5 bases of the junction left unmatched. The full variable domain, in which reference TRBV5-1 and TRBJ2-1 provide the parts outside the CDR3, is KAGVTQTPRYLIKTRGQQVTLSCSPISGHRSVSWYQQTPGQGLQFLFEYFSETQRNKGNFPGRFSGRQFSNSRSEMNVSTLELGDSALYLCASSLVQRDHNEQFFGPGTRLTVL.

The V and J genes are TRBV28 and TRBJ2-5; D may be TRBD1 (6 bases). With 1 base removed from V and 3 bases from J, the gap between germline ends came to 9 bases. In germline, CDR1 is MDHEN, CDR2 SYDVKM. This CDR3 spans 14 amino acids. The CDR3 protein is CASSLLNREETQYF. The CDR3 nucleotides read TGTGCCAGCAGTTTATTAAACAGGGAAGAGACCCAGTACTTC.

The J gene is TRBJ1-1, the V gene TRBV5-6; D unclear. This CDR3 is 13 amino acids long. Germline V lookup: CDR1 SGHDT, CDR2 YYEEEE. Trimming took 2 bases from V and 8 from J, leaving 13 bases between them. The CDR3, as DNA: TGTGCCAGCAGCTTTGCCCCGGGGATAGAAGCTTTCTTT. This translates into CASSFAPGIEAFF.

This clone came up once. The CDR3 protein is CASSRGLAGFQETQYF. The CDR3 DNA is TGTGCCAGTAGTAGGGGACTAGCGGGGTTCCAAGAGACCCAGTACTTC. V gene TRBV19 combines with J gene TRBJ2-5; 13 positions match TRBD2. The CDR3 is made up of 16 amino acids. V lost 4 bases, J lost 1 base, and 3 bases stayed unmatched. Germline loops: CDR1 LNHDA, CDR2 SQIVND (reference sequence).

This chain connects TRBV5-1 to TRBJ1-1; D unclear. In germline, CDR1 is SGHRS, CDR2 YFSETQ. CDR3 size: 9 residues. V lost 5 bases and J lost 8, with 4 bases in between. DNA of the CDR3: TGCGCCAGCAGGAGGGAAGCTTTCTTT. This sequence encodes CASRREAFF.

V is TRBV7-2 and J is TRBJ2-5; D is unresolved. Germline CDR1 reads SGHTA; CDR2 reads FQGNSA. The CDR3 extends over 12 amino acids. V gave up 5 bases and J gave up 5 bases, with 9 bases separating them. The CDR3 is CASSLKPETQYF. CDR3 nucleotides: TGTGCCAGCAGCCTTAAGCCGGAGACCCAGTACTTC.

This chain joins TRBV28 and TRBJ2-2; D gene unclear. The CDR3 totals 12 residues. Germline CDR1 is MDHEN and CDR2 is SYDVKM. Trimming pared 3 bases from V and 5 bases from J, leaving 4 bases between. The CDR3 bases are TGTGCCAGCAGTTTCTCTACCGGGGAGCTGTTTTTT. This encodes CASSFSTGELFF.

The chain has TRBV2 and TRBJ1-1; D may be TRBD1 (5 bases). The CDR3 runs 14 residues. Germline V lookup: CDR1 SNHLY, CDR2 FYNNEI. V lost 2 bases to trimming and J lost 4 bases, with 11 bases between them. This CDR3 reads CASSEQGKGTEAFF. The CDR3 region has the DNA TGTGCCAGCAGTGAACAGGGAAAAGGCACTGAAGCTTTCTTT.

This chain uses TRBV5-1 with TRBJ2-3, with D unresolved. The CDR3 consists of 14 residues. Looked up from germline, CDR1 is SGHRS and CDR2 is YFSETQ. V lost 2 bases and J 7 bases, leaving 14 bases between the germline ends. The CDR3 region has the DNA TGCGCCAGCAGCTTATTGACTGCTGCAAATACGCAGTATTTT. Translated, it gives CASSLLTAANTQYF.

The chain couples TRBV7-9 to TRBJ1-3; D is ambiguous. The germline V gene encodes CDR1 SEHNR and CDR2 FQNEAQ (reference sequence). The CDR3 spans 15 residues. Trimming took 3 bases from V and 0 from J, leaving 9 bases between them. The CDR3: CASSFMTTSGNTIYF. In DNA form, the CDR3 reads TGTGCCAGCAGCTTTATGACAACCTCTGGAAACACCATATATTTT.

The V and J genes are TRBV14 and TRBJ2-7, with TRBD1 identical over 7 bases. CDR1 and CDR2 (germline): SGHDN, FVKESK. V lost 1 base and J lost 4; bases outside the gene matches: 10. The CDR3 has 16 residues. The CDR3 here is CASSQGNWAGGYEQYF. The CDR3, as DNA: TGTGCCAGCAGCCAAGGAAACTGGGCAGGGGGATACGAGCAGTACTTC.

This chain joins TRBV6-6 and TRBJ2-7, with 7 nucleotides matching TRBD1. J gave up 6 bases and V 4 bases, and 6 bases lay outside the gene matches. This CDR3 is built from 13 residues. Germline V gives CDR1 MNHNY, CDR2 SVGAGI (reference sequence). CDR3 in amino acids: CASSLGTDSEQYF. CDR3 sequence (DNA): TGTGCCAGCAGTTTAGGGACAGATTCCGAGCAGTACTTC.

The chain uses TRBV10-3 and TRBJ2-7; D ambiguous. The CDR3 is made up of 14 amino acids. Germline V CDR1 and CDR2: ENHRY, SYGVKD. The germline V and J ends were trimmed by 2 bases and 3 bases, with 11 bases remaining between them. The CDR3 sequence: CAISERSRSYEQYF. CDR3 sequence (DNA): TGTGCCATCAGTGAGAGGTCACGGAGCTACGAGCAGTACTTC.